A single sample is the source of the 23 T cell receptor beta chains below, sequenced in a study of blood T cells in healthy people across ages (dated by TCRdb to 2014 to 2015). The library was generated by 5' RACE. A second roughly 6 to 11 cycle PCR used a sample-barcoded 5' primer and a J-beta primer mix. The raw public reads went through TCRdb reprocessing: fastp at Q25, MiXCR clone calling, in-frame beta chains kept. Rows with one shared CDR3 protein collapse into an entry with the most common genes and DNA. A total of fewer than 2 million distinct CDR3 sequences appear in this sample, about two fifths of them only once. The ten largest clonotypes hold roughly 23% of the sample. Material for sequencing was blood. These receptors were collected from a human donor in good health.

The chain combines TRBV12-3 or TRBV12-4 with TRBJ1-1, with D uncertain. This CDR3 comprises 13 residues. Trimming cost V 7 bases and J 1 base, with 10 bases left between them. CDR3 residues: CASTETSNTEAFF. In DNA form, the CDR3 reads TGTGCCAGCACCGAGACTTCGAACACTGAAGCTTTCTTT.

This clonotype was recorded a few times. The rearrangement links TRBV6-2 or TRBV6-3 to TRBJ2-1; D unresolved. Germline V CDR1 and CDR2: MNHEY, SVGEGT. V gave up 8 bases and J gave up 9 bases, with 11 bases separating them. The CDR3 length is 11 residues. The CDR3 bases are TGTGCCAGCGGATCGGAGCCTGAGCAGTTCTTC. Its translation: CASGSEPEQFF.

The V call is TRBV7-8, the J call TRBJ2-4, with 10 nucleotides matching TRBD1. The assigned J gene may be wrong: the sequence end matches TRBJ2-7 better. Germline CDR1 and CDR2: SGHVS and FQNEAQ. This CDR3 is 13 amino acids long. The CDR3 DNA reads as TGTGCCAGCCATGGACAGGGGGTTTACGAGCAGTACTTC. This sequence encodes CASHGQGVYEQYF.

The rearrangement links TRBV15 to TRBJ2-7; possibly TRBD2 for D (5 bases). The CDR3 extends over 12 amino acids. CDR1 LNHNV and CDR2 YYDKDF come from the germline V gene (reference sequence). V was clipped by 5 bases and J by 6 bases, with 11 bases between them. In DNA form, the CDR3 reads TGTGCCACCAGCCCGGGGTATTCCGAGCAGTACTTC. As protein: CATSPGYSEQYF.

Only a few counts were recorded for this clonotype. The CDR3 here is CASSEIGQHYEQYF. The DNA of the CDR3 is TGTGCCAGCAGTGAGATCGGCCAGCACTACGAGCAGTACTTC. The genes are TRBV2 and TRBJ2-5; D call uncertain. The J call may be faulty, since TRBJ2-7 better matches the DNA end. From germline, CDR1 is SNHLY and CDR2 FYNNEI. The length of the CDR3 is 14 residues.

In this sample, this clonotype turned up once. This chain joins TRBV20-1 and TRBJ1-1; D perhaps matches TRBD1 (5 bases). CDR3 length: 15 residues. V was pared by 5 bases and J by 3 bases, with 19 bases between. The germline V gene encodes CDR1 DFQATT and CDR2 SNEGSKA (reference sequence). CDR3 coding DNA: TGCAGTGCTCGAGCCCCTGGGGGTGGGGACACTGAAGCTTTCTTT. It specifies CSARAPGGGDTEAFF.

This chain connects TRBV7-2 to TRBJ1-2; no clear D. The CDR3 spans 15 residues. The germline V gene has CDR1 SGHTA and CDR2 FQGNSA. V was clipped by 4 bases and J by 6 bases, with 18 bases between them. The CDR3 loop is CASSWKVSESHGYTF. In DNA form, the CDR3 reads TGTGCCAGCAGCTGGAAGGTCTCGGAAAGTCATGGCTACACCTTC.

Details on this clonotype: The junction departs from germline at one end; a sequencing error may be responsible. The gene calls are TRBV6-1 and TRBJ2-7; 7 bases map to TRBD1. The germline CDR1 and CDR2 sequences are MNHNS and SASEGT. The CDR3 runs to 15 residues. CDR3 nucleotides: TGTGCCAGCAGAACTACAGGGGTCGGATCCTACGGGCAGTACTTC. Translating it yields CASRTTGVGSYGQYF.

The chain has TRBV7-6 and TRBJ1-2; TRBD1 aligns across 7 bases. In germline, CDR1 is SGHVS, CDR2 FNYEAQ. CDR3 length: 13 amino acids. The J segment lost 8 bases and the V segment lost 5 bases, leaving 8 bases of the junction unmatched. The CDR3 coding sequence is TGTGCCAGCAGCCCCTACAGGGGCGCCGGCTACACCTTC. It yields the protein CASSPYRGAGYTF.

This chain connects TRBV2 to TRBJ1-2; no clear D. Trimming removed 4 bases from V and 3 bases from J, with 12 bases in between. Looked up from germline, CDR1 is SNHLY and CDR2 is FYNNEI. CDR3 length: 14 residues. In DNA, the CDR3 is TGTGCCAGCAGTGTAAAGGGATTTGACTATGGCTACACCTTC. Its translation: CASSVKGFDYGYTF.

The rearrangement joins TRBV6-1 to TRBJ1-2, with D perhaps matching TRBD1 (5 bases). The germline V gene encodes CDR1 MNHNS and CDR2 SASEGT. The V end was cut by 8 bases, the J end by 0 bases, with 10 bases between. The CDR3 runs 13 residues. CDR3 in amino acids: CASAFRANYGYTF. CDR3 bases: TGTGCCAGCGCGTTCAGGGCTAACTATGGCTACACCTTC.

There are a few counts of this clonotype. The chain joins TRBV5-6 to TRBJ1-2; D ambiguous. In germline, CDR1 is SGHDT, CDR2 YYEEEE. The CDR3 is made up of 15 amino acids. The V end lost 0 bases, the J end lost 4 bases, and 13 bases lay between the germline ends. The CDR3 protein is CASSLAGAMGYGYTF. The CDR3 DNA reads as TGTGCCAGCAGCTTGGCCGGAGCTATGGGCTATGGCTACACCTTC. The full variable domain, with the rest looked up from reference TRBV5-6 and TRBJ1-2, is DAGVTQSPTHLIKTRGQQVTLRCSPKSGHDTVSWYQQALGQGPQFIFQYYEEEERQRGNFPDRFSGHQFPNYSSELNVNALLLGDSALYLCASSLAGAMGYGYTFGSGTRLTVV.

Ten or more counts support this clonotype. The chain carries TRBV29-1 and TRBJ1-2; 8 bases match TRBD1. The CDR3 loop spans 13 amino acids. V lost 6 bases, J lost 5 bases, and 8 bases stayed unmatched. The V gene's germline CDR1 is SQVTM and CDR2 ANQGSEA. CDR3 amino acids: CSVRTGTIYGYTF. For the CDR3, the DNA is TGCAGCGTCAGGACAGGGACAATATATGGCTACACCTTC.

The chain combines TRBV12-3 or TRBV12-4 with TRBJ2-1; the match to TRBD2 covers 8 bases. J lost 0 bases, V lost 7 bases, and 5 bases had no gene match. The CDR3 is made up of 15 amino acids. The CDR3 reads CASITSGDSYNEQFF. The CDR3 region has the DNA TGTGCCAGCATCACTAGCGGAGACTCCTACAATGAGCAGTTCTTC.

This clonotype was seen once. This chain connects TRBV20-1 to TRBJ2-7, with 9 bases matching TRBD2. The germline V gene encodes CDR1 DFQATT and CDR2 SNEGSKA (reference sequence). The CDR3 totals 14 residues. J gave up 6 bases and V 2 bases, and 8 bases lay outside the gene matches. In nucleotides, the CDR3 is TGCAGTGCTAGATCTCCTAGCGGGACACTCGAGCAGTACTTC. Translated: CSARSPSGTLEQYF.

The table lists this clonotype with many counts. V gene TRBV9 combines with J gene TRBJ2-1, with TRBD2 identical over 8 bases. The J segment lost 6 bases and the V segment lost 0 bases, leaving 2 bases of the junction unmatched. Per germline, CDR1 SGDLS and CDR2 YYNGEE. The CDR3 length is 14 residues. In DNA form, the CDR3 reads TGTGCCAGCAGCGTAGCGGGGGGGCTCAATGAGCAGTTCTTC. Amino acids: CASSVAGGLNEQFF.

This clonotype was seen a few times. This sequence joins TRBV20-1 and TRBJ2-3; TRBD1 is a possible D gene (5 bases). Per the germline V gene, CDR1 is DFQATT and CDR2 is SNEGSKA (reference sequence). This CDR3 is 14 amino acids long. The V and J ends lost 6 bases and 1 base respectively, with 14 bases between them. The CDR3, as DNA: TGCAGTGCGTTAAAGGGGTCCGGCACAGATACGCAGTATTTT. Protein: CSALKGSGTDTQYF.

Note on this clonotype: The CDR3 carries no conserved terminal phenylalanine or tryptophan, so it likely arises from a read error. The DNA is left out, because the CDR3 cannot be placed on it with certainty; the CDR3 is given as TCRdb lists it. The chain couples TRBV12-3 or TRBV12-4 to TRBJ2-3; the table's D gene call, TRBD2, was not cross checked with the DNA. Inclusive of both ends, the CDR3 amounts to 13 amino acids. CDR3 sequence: CASSLVSTDTEYS.

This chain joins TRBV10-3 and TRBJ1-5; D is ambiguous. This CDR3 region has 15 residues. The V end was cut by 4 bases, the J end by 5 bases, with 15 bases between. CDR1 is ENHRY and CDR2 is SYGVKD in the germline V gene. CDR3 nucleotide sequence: TGTGCCATCAGTGGCGGCGTAGGTACTTATCAGCCCCAGCATTTT. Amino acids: CAISGGVGTYQPQHF.

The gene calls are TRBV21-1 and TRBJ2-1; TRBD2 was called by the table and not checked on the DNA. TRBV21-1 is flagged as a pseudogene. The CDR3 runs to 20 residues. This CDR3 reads CASSKQRLAGGLSSYNEQFF. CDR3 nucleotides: TGTGCCAGCAGCAAACAACGGCTAGCGGGGGGGCTCAGCTCCTACAATGAGCAGTTCTTC.

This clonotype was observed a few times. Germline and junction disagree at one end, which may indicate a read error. The chain's CDR3 is CASSLGGARDRGGYTF. The CDR3 DNA sequence: TGTGCCAGTAGCTTAGGAGGGGCCCGAGACCGTGGTGGCTACACCTTC. This chain links TRBV7-9 with TRBJ1-2; perhaps TRBD1 as D (5 bases). The CDR3 extends over 16 amino acids. Germline CDR1 is SEHNR and CDR2 is FQNEAQ (reference sequence).

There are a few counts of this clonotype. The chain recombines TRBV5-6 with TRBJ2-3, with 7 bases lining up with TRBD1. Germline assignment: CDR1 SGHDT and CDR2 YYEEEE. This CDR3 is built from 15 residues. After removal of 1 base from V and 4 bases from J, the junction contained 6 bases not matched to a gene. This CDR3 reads CASSLLRQGSDTQYF. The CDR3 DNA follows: TGTGCCAGCAGCTTGTTGAGACAGGGCTCAGATACGCAGTATTTT.

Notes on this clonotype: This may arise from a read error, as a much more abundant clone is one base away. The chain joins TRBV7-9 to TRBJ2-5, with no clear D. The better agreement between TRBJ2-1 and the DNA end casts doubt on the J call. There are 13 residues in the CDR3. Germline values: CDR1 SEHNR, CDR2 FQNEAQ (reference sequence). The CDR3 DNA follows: TGTGCCAGCAGCTTAACATTCCAAGAGACCCAGTTCTTC. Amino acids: CASSLTFQETQFF.